This TCR beta chain was identified in a study of shared clonotypes between healthy human individuals. Overall study context: Those who served as donors were two women and three men between the ages of 18 and 49. Notes on the study in general: Clonotypes shared by all four sorted-subset donors had higher generation probabilities than non-shared clonotypes. A handful of donors showed sharing of around 5.3% of naive CD4 clonotypes.

Remarks on this clone: The antigen is unknown.

The CDR3 extends over 13 amino acids. Researchers partitioned CD4+ cells into CD45RA+ naive and CD45RA-negative memory subsets. Only in-frame clones appear in the TCRdb table, and some are missing; sequencing was by immunoSEQ multiplex PCR. The repertoire holds about 2.5 million clones, under 95% seen once, with 0.37% in the top ten. This TCR came from a man between 18 and 29 years old in good health. Some clones in this sample may be carry-over from other donors' samples. The sample was naive CD4+ T cells from PBMCs. As to subset: CD45RA+ positively selected. This chain connects TRBV12-2 to TRBJ2-7; TRBD2 is taken as the D call from the table, unchecked against the DNA. TRBV12-2 is listed as a pseudogene. This chain's CDR3 is CASRLPSFTSEYF. CDR3 nucleotide sequence: TGTGCAAGTCGCTTACCGAGTTTTACGAGCGAGTACTTC.